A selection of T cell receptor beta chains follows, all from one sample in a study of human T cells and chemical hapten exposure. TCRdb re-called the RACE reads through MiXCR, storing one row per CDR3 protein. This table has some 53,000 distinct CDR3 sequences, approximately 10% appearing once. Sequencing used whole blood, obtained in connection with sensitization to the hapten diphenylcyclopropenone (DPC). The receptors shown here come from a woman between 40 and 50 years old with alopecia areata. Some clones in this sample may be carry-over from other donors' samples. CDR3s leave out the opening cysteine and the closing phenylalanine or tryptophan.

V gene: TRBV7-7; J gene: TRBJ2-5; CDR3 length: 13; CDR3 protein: ASSLGGDRAETQY
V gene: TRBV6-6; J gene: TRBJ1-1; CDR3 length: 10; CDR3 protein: ASRFRGTEAF
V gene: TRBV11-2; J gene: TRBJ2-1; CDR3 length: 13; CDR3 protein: ASSLGRTTYNEQF
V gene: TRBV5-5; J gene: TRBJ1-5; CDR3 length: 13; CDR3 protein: ASSLSKNFNQPQH
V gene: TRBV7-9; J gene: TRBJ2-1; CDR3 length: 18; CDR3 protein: ASSSPRVSGGDYSYNEQF
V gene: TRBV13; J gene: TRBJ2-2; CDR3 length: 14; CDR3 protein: ASSLAVGQGTGELF
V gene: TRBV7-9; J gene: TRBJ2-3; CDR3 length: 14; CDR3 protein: ASSSGLAGRTDTQY
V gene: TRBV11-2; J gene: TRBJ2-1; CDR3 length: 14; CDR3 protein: ASSLMGLAKYNEQF
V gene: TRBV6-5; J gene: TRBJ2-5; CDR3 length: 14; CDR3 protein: ASSYSTGQGAETQY
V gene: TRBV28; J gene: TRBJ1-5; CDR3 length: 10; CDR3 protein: ASWSWDQPQH
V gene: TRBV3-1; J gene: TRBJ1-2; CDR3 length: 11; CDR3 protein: ASSQVGGYGYT
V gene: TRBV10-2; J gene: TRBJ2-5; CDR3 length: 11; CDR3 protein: ASGEGAQETQY
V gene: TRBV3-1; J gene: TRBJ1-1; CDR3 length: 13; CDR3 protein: ASSQEGRHSSGAF
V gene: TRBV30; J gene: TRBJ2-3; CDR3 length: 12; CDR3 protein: AWRHASSTDTQY
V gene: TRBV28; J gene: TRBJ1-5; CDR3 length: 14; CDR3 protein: ASSLLGQRFNQPQH
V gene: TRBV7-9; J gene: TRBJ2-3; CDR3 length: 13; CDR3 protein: ASSSGGAFTDTQY
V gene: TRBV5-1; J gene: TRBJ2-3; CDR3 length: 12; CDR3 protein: ASSPGGAPDTQY
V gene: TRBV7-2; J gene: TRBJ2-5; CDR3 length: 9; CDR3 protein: ASSLGGAQY
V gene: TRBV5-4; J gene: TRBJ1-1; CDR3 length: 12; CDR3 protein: ASSLDRASREAF
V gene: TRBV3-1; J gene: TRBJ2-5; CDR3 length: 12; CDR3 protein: ASRASGGAETQY
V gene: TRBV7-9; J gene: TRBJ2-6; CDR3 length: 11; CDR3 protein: ASSFRGANVLT
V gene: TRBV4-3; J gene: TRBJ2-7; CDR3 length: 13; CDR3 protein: ASSQAGGGAYEQY
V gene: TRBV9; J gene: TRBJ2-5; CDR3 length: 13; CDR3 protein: ASSVARGSGETQY
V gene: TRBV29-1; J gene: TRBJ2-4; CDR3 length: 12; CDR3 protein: SVEDSLAKNIQY
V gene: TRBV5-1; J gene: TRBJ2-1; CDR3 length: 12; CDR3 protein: ASSTGQGYNEQF
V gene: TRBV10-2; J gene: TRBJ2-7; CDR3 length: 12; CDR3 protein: ASRSGPSSYEQY
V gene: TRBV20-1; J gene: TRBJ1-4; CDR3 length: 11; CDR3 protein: SAWESGDEKLF
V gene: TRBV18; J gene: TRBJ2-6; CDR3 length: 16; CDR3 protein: ASSPPNSPLTGANVLT
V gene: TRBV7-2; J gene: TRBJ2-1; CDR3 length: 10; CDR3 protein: ASSAIPREQF
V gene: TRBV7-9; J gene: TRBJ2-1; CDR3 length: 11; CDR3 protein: ASSYSRTNEQF
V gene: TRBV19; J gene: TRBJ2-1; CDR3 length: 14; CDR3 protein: ASSIRTSGLINEQF
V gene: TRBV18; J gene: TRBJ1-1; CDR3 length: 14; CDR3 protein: ASSSTIGVSNTEAF
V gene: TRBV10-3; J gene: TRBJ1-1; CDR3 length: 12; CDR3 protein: AISGMGVGTEAF
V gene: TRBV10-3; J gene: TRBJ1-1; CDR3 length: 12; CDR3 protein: AITSPGVGNEAF
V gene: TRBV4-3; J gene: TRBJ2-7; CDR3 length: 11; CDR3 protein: ASSPTGTYEQY
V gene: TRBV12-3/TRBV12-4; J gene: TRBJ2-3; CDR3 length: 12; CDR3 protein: ASSLPAKMDTQY
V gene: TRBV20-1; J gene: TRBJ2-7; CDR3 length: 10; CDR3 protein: SARPDSYEQY
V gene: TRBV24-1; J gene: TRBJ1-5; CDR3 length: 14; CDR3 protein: ATSDGGRPQNQPQH
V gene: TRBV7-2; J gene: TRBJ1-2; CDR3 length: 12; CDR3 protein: ASSSGQPNYGYT
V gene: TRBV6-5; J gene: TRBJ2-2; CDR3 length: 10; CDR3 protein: ASSFLSGELF
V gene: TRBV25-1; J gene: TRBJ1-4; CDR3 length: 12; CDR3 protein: ASSESGPGEKLF
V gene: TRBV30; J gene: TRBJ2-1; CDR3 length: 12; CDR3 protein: AWAPLTGRNEQF
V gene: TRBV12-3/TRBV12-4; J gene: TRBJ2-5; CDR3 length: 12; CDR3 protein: ASSRTSGQETQY
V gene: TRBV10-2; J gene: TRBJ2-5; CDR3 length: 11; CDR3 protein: ASSEMGLETQY
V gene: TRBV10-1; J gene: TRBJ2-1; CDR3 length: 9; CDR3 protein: ASSESALEF
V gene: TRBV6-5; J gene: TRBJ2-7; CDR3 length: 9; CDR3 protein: ASSASYEQY
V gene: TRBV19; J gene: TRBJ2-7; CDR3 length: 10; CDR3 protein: ASSTGPYEQY
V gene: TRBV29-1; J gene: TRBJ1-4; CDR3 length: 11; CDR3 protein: SVLIATNEKLF
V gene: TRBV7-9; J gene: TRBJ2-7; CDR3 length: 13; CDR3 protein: ASSLGSRGWEEQY
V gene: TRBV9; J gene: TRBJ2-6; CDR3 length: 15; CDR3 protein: ASSVAAGRSGANVLT
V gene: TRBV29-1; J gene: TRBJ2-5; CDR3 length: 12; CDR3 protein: SAGGRATQETQY
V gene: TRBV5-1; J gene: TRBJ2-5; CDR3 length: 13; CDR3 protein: ASTTRLAEQETQY
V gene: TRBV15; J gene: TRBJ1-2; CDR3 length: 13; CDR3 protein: ATSRDWSQHHGYT
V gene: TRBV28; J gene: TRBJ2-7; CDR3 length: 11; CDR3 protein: ASGSGTLNEQY
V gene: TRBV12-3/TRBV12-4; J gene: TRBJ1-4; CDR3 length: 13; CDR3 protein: ASSLSGGGNEKLF
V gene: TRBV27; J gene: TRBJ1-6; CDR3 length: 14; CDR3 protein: ASSSPLRGRASPLH
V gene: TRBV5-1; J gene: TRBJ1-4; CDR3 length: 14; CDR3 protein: ASSFTGGQGHEKLF